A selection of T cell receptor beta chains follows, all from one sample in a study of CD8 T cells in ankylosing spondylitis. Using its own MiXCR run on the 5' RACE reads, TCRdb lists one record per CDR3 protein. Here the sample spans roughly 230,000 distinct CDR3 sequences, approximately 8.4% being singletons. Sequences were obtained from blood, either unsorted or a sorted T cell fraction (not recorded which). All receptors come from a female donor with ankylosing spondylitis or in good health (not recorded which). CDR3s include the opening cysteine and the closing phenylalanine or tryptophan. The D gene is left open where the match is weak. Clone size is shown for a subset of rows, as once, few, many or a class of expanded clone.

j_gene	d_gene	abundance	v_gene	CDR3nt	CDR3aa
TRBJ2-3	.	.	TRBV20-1	TGCAGTACCCCCCTCCCAGATACGCAGTATTTT	CSTPLPDTQYF
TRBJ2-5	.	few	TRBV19	TGTGCCAGTAGTATTCGGGGGTCTGAGGAGACCCAGTACTTC	CASSIRGSEETQYF
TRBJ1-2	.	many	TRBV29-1	TGCAGCGTTGACTTAAGTGGCTACACCTTC	CSVDLSGYTF
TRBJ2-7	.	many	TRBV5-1	TGCGCCAGCAGCTCAGACAGAAGCTCCTACGAGCAGTACTTC	CASSSDRSSYEQYF
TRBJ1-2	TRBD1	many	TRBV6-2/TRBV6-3	TGTGCCAGCAGTTACTCTGGACAGGACTATGGCTACACCTTC	CASSYSGQDYGYTF
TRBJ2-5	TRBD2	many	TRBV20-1	TGCAGTGCTAGTCTAGGCGGGAGTACAGAGACCCAGTACTTC	CSASLGGSTETQYF
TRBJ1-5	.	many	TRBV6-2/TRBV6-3	TGTGCCAGCAAGGCCCTCAATCAGCCCCAGCATTTT	CASKALNQPQHF
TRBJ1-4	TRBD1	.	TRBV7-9	TGTGCCAGCAGCCCTCGGACAGGGGAAGAAAAACTGTTTTTT	CASSPRTGEEKLFF
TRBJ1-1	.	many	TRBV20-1	TGCAGTGCCGATGATATAACAGGAGGTGACGGGGCTTTCTTT	CSADDITGGDGAFF
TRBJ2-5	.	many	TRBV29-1	TGCAGCGTTTTCTCGGAGACCCAGTACTTC	CSVFSETQYF
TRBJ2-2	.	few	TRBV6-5	TGTGCCAGCAGTTACTCGGGCCTCCCCCAAAACACCGGGGAGCTGTTTTTT	CASSYSGLPQNTGELFF
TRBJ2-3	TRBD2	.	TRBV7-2	TGTGCCAGTAGCGGGGTTAGCACAGATACGCAGTATTTT	CASSGVSTDTQYF
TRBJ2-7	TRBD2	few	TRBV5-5	TGTGCCAGCAGCCCCGGGGGGGACTCCTACGAGCAGTACTTC	CASSPGGDSYEQYF
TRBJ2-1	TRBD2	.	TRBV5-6	TGTGCCAGCAGCATTAGCGGGCATGAGCAGTTCTTC	CASSISGHEQFF
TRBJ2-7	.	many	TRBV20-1	TGCAGTGCTAGATCTCACGGATCCACCTACGAGCAGTACTTC	CSARSHGSTYEQYF
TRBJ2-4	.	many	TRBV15	TGTGCCACCAGCAGAGATCGGACTCGAGGAGCCAAAAACATTCAGTACTTC	CATSRDRTRGAKNIQYF
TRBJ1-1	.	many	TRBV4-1	TGCGCCAGCAGCCAAGTATGGGGGACTGAAGCTTTCTTT	CASSQVWGTEAFF
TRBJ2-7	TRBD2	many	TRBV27	TGTGCCAGCAGTTTTGGAGCGGGAGGGCCGTATTACGAGCAGTACTTC	CASSFGAGGPYYEQYF
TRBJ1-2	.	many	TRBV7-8	TGTGCCAGCAGCTCCCCAATGCGGGGAAAGGACTCTGGCTACACCTTC	CASSSPMRGKDSGYTF
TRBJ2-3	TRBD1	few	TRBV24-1	TGTGCCACCAGTGATGCAACCGGGACAGGGGATCTAGATACGCAGTATTTT	CATSDATGTGDLDTQYF
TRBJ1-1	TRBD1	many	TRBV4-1	TGCGCCAGCAGCCGACTCGACAGGGAGGTGGCTGAAGCTTTCTTT	CASSRLDREVAEAFF
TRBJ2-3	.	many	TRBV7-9	TGTGCCAGCAGCTCCCCCCCGGAGCACACAGATACGCAGTATTTT	CASSSPPEHTDTQYF
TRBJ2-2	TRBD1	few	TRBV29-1	TGCAGCGTGCGACAGGGGACCACCGGGGAGCTGTTTTTT	CSVRQGTTGELFF
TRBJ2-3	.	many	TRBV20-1	TGCAGTGCTAGAGATGAAAGGTCGCAGGAATACACAGATACGCAGTATTTT	CSARDERSQEYTDTQYF
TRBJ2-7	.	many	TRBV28	TGTGCCAGCAGTTTTATCAGCGGTCCTACCTACGAGCAGTACTTC	CASSFISGPTYEQYF
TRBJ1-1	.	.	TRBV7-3	TGTGCCAGCAGCTTACGTCCTGGGACTGAAGCTTTCTTT	CASSLRPGTEAFF
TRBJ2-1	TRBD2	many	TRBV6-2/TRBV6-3	TGTGCCAGCAGATTGGGACTAGCGGCTATCGTTAATTACAATGAGCAGTTCTTC	CASRLGLAAIVNYNEQFF
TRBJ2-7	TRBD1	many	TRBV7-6	TGTGCCAGCAGCCTATCGGGACAGGGTCTTATGTACGAGCAGTACTTC	CASSLSGQGLMYEQYF
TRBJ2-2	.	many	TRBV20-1	TGCAGTGCTAGATGGGGGGCCGGGGAGCTGTTTTTT	CSARWGAGELFF
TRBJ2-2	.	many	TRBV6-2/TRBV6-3	TGTGCCAGCAGCCGGGGAGGCGCCGGGGAGCTGTTTTTT	CASSRGGAGELFF
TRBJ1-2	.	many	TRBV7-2	TGTGCCAGCAGCTACGGCCCAGGTCTGGGTGGCTACACCTTC	CASSYGPGLGGYTF
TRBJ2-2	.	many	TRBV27	TGTGCCAGCAGGCCTCTCTGGGACACCGGGGAGCTGTTTTTT	CASRPLWDTGELFF
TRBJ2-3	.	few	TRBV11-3	TGTGCCAGCAGCTTAGTGGGGGTAGATACGCAGTATTTT	CASSLVGVDTQYF
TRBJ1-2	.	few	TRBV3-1	TGTGCCCCCAGGAGCGACCTCGACTATGGCTACACCTTC	CAPRSDLDYGYTF
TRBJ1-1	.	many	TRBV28	TGTGCCAGCAGTTTACCTCGTTTCACTGAAGCTTTCTTT	CASSLPRFTEAFF
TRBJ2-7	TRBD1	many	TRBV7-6	TGTGCCAGCAGCTTAGCTCCCGGGACAGGGACATACGAGCAGTACTTC	CASSLAPGTGTYEQYF
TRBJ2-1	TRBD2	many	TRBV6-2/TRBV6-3	TGTGCCAGCAGTCACCCAAGCGGGAGTCGGAACAATGAGCAGTTCTTC	CASSHPSGSRNNEQFF
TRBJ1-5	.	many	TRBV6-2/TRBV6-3	TGTGCCAGCAGTGTCACGTCAACGGGCAATCAGCCCCAGCATTTT	CASSVTSTGNQPQHF
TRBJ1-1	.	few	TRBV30	TGTGCCTGGAACGTAGGGAACACTGAAGCTTTCTTT	CAWNVGNTEAFF
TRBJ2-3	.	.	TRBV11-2	TGTGCAACTCGCGGGCCTGGAGGGGTAGATACGCAGTATTTT	CATRGPGGVDTQYF
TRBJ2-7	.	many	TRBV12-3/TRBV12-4	TGTGCCAGCAGTTTATGGGACAACTCATACAGCTCCTACGAGCAGTACTTC	CASSLWDNSYSSYEQYF
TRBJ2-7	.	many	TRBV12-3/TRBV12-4	TGTGCCAGCAGTTCGGACCGTATTACCTACGAGCAGTACTTC	CASSSDRITYEQYF
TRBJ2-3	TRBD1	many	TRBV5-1	TGCGCCAGCAGCTCCGGGACAGGGGGAATAGATACGCAGTATTTT	CASSSGTGGIDTQYF
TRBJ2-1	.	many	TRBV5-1	TGCGCCAGCAGACTTGGCATTGGCAATGAGCAGTTCTTC	CASRLGIGNEQFF
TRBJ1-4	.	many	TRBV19	TGTGCCAGTACCCGGACAGAAGAAAAACTGTTTTTT	CASTRTEEKLFF
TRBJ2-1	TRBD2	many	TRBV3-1	TGTGCCAGCAGCCAAGTCGGGAGGGCTGATGAGCAGTTCTTC	CASSQVGRADEQFF
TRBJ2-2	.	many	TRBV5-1	TGCGCCAGCAGCTTTGGTAATAGCTTGAACACCGGGGAGCTGTTTTTT	CASSFGNSLNTGELFF
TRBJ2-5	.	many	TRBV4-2	TGTGCCAGCAGCCAAGTTTGGCCAGAAGAGACCCAGTACTTC	CASSQVWPEETQYF
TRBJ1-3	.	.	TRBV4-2	TGTGCCAGCAGCCAAGGGCCATACGACTTAGACTCTGGAAACACCATATATTTT	CASSQGPYDLDSGNTIYF
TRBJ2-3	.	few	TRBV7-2	TGTGCCAGCAGCACTCGAGGGACTTCTTACACAGATACGCAGTATTTT	CASSTRGTSYTDTQYF
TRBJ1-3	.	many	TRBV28	TGTGCCAGCAGCCTAATATCGGCGCACTCTGGAAACACCATATATTTT	CASSLISAHSGNTIYF
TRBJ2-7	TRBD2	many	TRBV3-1	TGTGCCAGCAGCAATAGCGGGAGAAGTGCGCAGTACTTC	CASSNSGRSAQYF
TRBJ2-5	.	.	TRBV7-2	TGTGCCAGCAACAAACAGGGTCGGGAGACCCAGTACTTC	CASNKQGRETQYF
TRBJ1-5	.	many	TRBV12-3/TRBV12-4	TGTGCCAGCAGCATCGACGGTTTGAGCAATCAGCCCCAGCATTTT	CASSIDGLSNQPQHF
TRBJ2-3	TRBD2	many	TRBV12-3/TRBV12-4	TGTGCCAGCAGTTTAGTACTAGCGGGAGCTACAGATACGCAGTATTTT	CASSLVLAGATDTQYF
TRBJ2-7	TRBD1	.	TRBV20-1	TGCAGTGCAAAGACAGGGAGCTACGAGCAGTACTTC	CSAKTGSYEQYF
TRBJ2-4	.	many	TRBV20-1	TGCAGTGCTACTTGGGCGGACAAAAACATTCAGTACTTC	CSATWADKNIQYF
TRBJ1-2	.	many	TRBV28	TGTGCCAGCAGTTTGCCGACTAGCTCAATCTTCTGGAATGGCTACACCTTC	CASSLPTSSIFWNGYTF